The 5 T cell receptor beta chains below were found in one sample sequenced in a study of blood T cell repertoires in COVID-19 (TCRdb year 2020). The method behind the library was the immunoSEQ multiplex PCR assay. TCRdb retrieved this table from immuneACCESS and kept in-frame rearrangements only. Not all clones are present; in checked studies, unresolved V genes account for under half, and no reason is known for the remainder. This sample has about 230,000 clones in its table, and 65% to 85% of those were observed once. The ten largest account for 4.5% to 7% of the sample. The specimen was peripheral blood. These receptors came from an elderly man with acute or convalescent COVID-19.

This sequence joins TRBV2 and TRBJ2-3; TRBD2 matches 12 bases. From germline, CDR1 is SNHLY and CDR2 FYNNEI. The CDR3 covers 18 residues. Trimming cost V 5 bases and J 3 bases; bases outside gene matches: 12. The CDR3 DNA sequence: TGTGCCAGCAGTCAAGACCCTAGACTAGCGGGGGTGACAGATACGCAGTATTTT. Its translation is CASSQDPRLAGVTDTQYF.

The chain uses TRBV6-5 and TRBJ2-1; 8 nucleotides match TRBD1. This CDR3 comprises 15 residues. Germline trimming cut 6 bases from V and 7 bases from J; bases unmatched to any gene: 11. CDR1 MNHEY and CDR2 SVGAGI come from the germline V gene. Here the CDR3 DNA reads TGTGCCAGCAGGATGGACAGGGTGGGCCGTAATGAGCAGTTCTTC. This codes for CASRMDRVGRNEQFF.

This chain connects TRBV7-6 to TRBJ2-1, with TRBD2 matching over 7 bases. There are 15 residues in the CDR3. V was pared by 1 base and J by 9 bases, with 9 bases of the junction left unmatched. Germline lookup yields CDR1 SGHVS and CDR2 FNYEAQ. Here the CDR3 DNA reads TGTGCCAGCAGCTTAGGGGGCGGGGGTTCTGGTGAGCAGTTCTTC. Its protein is CASSLGGGGSGEQFF.

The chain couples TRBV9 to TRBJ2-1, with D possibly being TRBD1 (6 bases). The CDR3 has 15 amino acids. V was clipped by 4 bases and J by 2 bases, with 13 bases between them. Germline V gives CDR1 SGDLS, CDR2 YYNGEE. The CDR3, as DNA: TGTGCCAGCAGCCCAAAGGGGGAAACCTACAATGAGCAGTTCTTC. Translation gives CASSPKGETYNEQFF.

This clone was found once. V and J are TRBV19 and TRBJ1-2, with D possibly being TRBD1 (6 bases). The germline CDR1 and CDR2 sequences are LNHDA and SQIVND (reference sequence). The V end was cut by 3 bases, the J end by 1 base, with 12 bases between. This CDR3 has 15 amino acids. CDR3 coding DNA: TGTGCCAGTAGTATGACAGGTTCGAGTAACTATGGCTACACCTTC. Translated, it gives CASSMTGSSNYGYTF.